The TCR beta chain under discussion was sequenced for a study of blood T cell repertoires in COVID-19. The wider study: The analysed material was cDNA or gDNA that came from T cells, B-cell-depleted T cells, or PBMCs.

The CDR3 consists of 15 residues. Germline V gene lookup returns CDR1 SGHVS and CDR2 FQNEAQ. The V end was cut by 5 bases, the J end by 2 bases, with 15 bases between. The method was immunoSEQ multiplex PCR; TCRdb's version includes in-frame clones alone and lacks a portion of them. There are 95,000 to 100,000 clones in the sample; around 87% occur only once, and around a tenth lies in the top ten. This chain connects TRBV7-8 to TRBJ1-1; maybe TRBD1 (6 bases). This TCR came from a woman aged 25 to 39 with acute or convalescent COVID-19. The sample was peripheral blood. CDR3 coding DNA: TGTGCCAGCAGCCCCGGGGGGCGGGGCAACACTGAAGCTTTCTTT. This translates into CASSPGGRGNTEAFF.